These 32 T cell receptor beta chains originate from one sample sequenced in a study of early T cells in non-severe SARS-CoV-2 infection. From the 5' RACE reads, TCRdb called clonotypes with MiXCR, one entry per CDR3 protein. In the table there are around 60,000 distinct CDR3 sequences, roughly 18% of which are singletons. Sequences were derived from whole blood, sampled at baseline. All receptors come from an adult who was a healthcare worker with PCR-confirmed SARS-CoV-2 infection or an uninfected control (not recorded which).

This clonotype was picked up a small number of times. V and J are TRBV7-2 and TRBJ1-2; D gene unclear. Germline CDR1 and CDR2: SGHTA and FQGNSA. Deletions cut 4 bases from V and 6 bases from J, with 12 bases between. The CDR3 has 13 amino acids. The chain's CDR3 is CASSSQRADGYTF. In DNA form, the CDR3 reads TGTGCCAGCAGCTCACAACGGGCAGATGGCTACACCTTC.

This chain connects TRBV12-3 or TRBV12-4 to TRBJ2-1; 13 bases agree with TRBD2. The CDR3 runs 15 residues. J lost 8 bases, V lost 5 bases, and 6 bases had no gene match. CDR3 amino acids: CASSPGTSGAHEQFF. CDR3 coding DNA: TGTGCCAGCAGTCCCGGGACTAGCGGGGCCCATGAGCAGTTCTTC.

This clonotype has just a few counts. The rearrangement links TRBV19 to TRBJ1-5; 8 positions agree with TRBD1. Germline V CDR1 and CDR2: LNHDA, SQIVND (reference sequence). Losses at the gene ends were 6 bases for V and 6 bases for J; bases not matched to a gene: 10. This CDR3 spans 15 amino acids. The CDR3 reads CASSKDRVVVQPQHF. CDR3 DNA: TGTGCCAGTAGCAAGGACAGGGTGGTAGTTCAGCCCCAGCATTTT.

This clonotype has only a few counts. The chain carries TRBV7-9 and TRBJ2-2; possible D gene TRBD2, 6 bases. There are 15 residues in the CDR3. V lost 5 bases and J 4 bases, leaving 14 bases between the germline ends. From germline, CDR1 is SEHNR and CDR2 FQNEAQ (reference sequence). CDR3 in amino acids: CASSLTSVVTGELFF. The CDR3 DNA is TGTGCCAGCAGCCTGACTAGTGTGGTCACCGGGGAGCTGTTTTTT.

The chain carries TRBV20-1 and TRBJ1-5; 7 bases are shared with TRBD1. CDR3 length equals 14 residues. Germline V gene lookup returns CDR1 DFQATT and CDR2 SNEGSKA (reference sequence). V was clipped by 2 bases and J by 4 bases; unmatched bases: 5. The CDR3 reads CSARRGTANQPQHF. CDR3 sequence (DNA): TGCAGTGCTAGACGCGGGACAGCAAATCAGCCCCAGCATTTT.

The chain couples TRBV20-1 to TRBJ2-6; D remains unclear. This CDR3 comprises 15 residues. Germline CDR1 reads DFQATT; CDR2 reads SNEGSKA (reference sequence). Trimming pared 7 bases from V and 0 bases from J, leaving 13 bases between. Here the CDR3 reads CSDSRFSSGANVLTF. The CDR3 DNA sequence: TGCAGTGACTCCCGGTTCAGCTCTGGGGCCAACGTCCTGACTTTC.

This clonotype has at least ten counts. The chain couples TRBV2 to TRBJ1-4; D call uncertain. The germline gives CDR1 SNHLY, CDR2 FYNNEI. The CDR3 is made up of 13 amino acids. V gave up 5 bases and J gave up 8 bases, with 12 bases separating them. In nucleotides, the CDR3 is TGTGCCAGCAGTATCAGGCTGAACGAAAAACTGTTTTTT. Its translation: CASSIRLNEKLFF.

The chain has TRBV2 and TRBJ2-1; 9 positions match TRBD1. After removal of 6 bases from V and 14 bases from J, the junction contained 5 bases not matched to a gene. The CDR3 extends over 11 amino acids. The germline gives CDR1 SNHLY, CDR2 FYNNEI. CDR3 sequence (DNA): TGTGCCAGCAGAGACGGGACAGGGAAGTTCTTC. The encoded protein is CASRDGTGKFF.

CDR3 in amino acids: CASRRQVAQVNTEAFF. CDR3 coding DNA: TGTGCCAGCAGGAGACAGGTGGCTCAAGTGAACACTGAAGCTTTCTTT. This rearrangement joins TRBV5-4 to TRBJ1-1, with D possibly matching TRBD1 (6 bases). This CDR3 is 16 amino acids long. Germline CDR1 and CDR2: SGHNT and YYREEE (reference sequence). V dropped 5 bases and J dropped 0 bases, with 17 bases sitting between them.

Only a few counts were recorded for this clonotype. V usage is TRBV11-2 and J usage is TRBJ1-1, with a weak D call TRBD1 (6 bases). V shed 6 bases and J shed 7 bases, with 12 bases lying between them. The CDR3 extends over 12 amino acids. The germline V gene encodes CDR1 SGHAT and CDR2 FQNNGV. The CDR3 loop is CASSLGQNEAFF. The CDR3 DNA reads TGTGCCAGCAGTCTAGGACAGAATGAAGCTTTCTTT.

The rearrangement joins TRBV2 to TRBJ1-5, with no clear D. Germline-derived CDR1 and CDR2 are SNHLY and FYNNEI. The V end was cut by 3 bases, the J end by 4 bases, with 7 bases between. The CDR3 is made up of 13 amino acids. The CDR3 nucleotides are TGTGCCAGCAGTGATGGTTCGAATCAGCCCCAGCATTTT. This encodes CASSDGSNQPQHF.

This chain connects TRBV7-2 to TRBJ1-2; D possibly corresponds to TRBD1 (6 bases). V shed 5 bases and J shed 8 bases, with 21 bases lying between them. The CDR3 loop spans 15 amino acids. Germline lookup yields CDR1 SGHTA and CDR2 FQGNSA. CDR3 bases: TGTGCCAGCAGCCGTGACCCATACAGGGCGGAGGGCTACACCTTC. Its protein product is CASSRDPYRAEGYTF.

Relative to its sample, this clonotype is medium-sized. The chain combines TRBV5-1 with TRBJ2-2; the match to TRBD2 covers 10 bases. Germline CDR1 reads SGHRS; CDR2 reads YFSETQ. J was trimmed by 2 bases and V by 2 bases; bases with no gene match: 9. The CDR3 extends over 18 amino acids. The CDR3 coding sequence is TGCGCCAGCAGCTTTTATATACTAGCGGGGACAAACACCGGGGAGCTGTTTTTT. This encodes CASSFYILAGTNTGELFF.

The gene calls are TRBV11-2 and TRBJ2-2; the D is unclear. Germline CDR1 SGHAT, CDR2 FQNNGV. The CDR3 runs to 14 residues. V was trimmed by 3 bases and J by 0 bases, leaving 5 bases between them. This chain's CDR3 is CASSFAANTGELFF. As DNA, the CDR3 is TGTGCCAGCAGCTTCGCAGCGAACACCGGGGAGCTGTTTTTT.

This sequence joins TRBV5-5 and TRBJ2-7, with D perhaps assigned TRBD1 or TRBD2 (5 bases each). The CDR3 loop spans 14 amino acids. Germline CDR1 SGHKS, CDR2 YYEKEE (reference sequence). Trimming took 3 bases from V and 2 from J, leaving 12 bases between them. Written as DNA, the CDR3 is TGTGCCAGCAGCTATCGGGACGGGACCTACGAGCAGTACTTC. This sequence encodes CASSYRDGTYEQYF.

In this sample, this clonotype turned up once. V is TRBV5-4 and J is TRBJ2-1, with D tentatively TRBD1 (6 bases). The V end was cut by 3 bases, the J end by 9 bases, with 10 bases between. The CDR3 consists of 12 residues. Germline loops: CDR1 SGHNT, CDR2 YYREEE (reference sequence). The CDR3: CASSWGTFEQFF. CDR3 DNA: TGTGCCAGCAGCTGGGGGACATTTGAGCAGTTCTTC.

This chain joins TRBV6-5 and TRBJ2-3; 7 nucleotides match TRBD1. Germline-derived CDR1 and CDR2 are MNHEY and SVGAGI. V dropped 0 bases and J dropped 5; count of bases not matched to a gene: 8. The CDR3 has 16 residues. This CDR3 reads CASSYSIGQALDTQYF. DNA for the CDR3: TGTGCCAGCAGTTACTCGATAGGACAGGCCTTAGATACGCAGTATTTT.

V usage is TRBV3-1 and J usage is TRBJ1-1, with 8 bases identical to TRBD1. The V segment lost 1 base and the J segment 10 bases; nucleotides outside the gene matches: 8. This CDR3 has 14 residues. CDR1 and CDR2 (germline): LGHDT, YNNKEL (reference sequence). The CDR3 DNA is TGTGCCAGCAGCCAAGTGTCAGGGGGCAGGGGAGCTTTCTTT. This gives the protein CASSQVSGGRGAFF.

The chain has TRBV5-1 and TRBJ2-3, with D possibly matching TRBD1 (6 bases). The CDR3 loop spans 14 amino acids. Trimming removed 6 bases at V and 5 bases at J, with 16 bases between. CDR1 is SGHRS, CDR2 YFSETQ, per germline. The CDR3 region has the DNA TGCGCCAGCATGCAACAGGGTATCAGAGATACGCAGTATTTT. This gives the protein CASMQQGIRDTQYF.

The V gene is TRBV25-1, the J gene TRBJ2-2; TRBD2 matches 8 bases. Germline V gene sequence: CDR1 MGHDK, CDR2 SYGVNS. The CDR3 spans 12 residues. CDR3 nucleotides: TGTTCCTCCGCGGGGGGCCCCGGGGAGCTGTTTTTT. Translation: CSSAGGPGELFF.

The V gene is TRBV20-1, the J gene TRBJ1-2; TRBD1 agrees at 8 bases. The CDR3 totals 15 residues. Per germline, CDR1 DFQATT and CDR2 SNEGSKA (reference sequence). With 3 bases clipped from V and 3 bases from J, the junction kept 9 bases outside the gene matches. Here the CDR3 DNA reads TGCAGTGCTAGCAAGTCAGGACAGGGTGACTATGGCTACACCTTC. This translates into CSASKSGQGDYGYTF.

The gene calls are TRBV7-9 and TRBJ2-7; a possible D gene is TRBD2 (6 bases). In germline, CDR1 is SEHNR, CDR2 FQNEAQ (reference sequence). Trimming shortened V by 5 bases and J by 2 bases, and 16 bases separated the two germline ends. The CDR3 loop spans 15 amino acids. DNA of the CDR3: TGTGCCAGCAGCCCTAGACTAGATACAACCTACGAGCAGTACTTC. Amino acids: CASSPRLDTTYEQYF.

This chain joins TRBV2 and TRBJ2-7; 11 positions agree with TRBD2. Germline CDR1 is SNHLY and CDR2 is FYNNEI. The CDR3 loop spans 15 amino acids. The ends lost 6 bases at V and 5 bases at J; junction bases unmatched: 9. DNA of the CDR3: TGTGCCAGCAGGGGTACTAGCGGGAGAGCGAACGAGCAGTACTTC. Protein: CASRGTSGRANEQYF. The complete variable domain, with remaining parts taken from reference TRBV2 and TRBJ2-7, reads EPEVTQTPSHQVTQMGQEVILRCVPISNHLYFYWYRQILGQKVEFLVSFYNNEISEKSEIFDDQFSVERPDGSNFTLKIRSTKLEDSAMYFCASRGTSGRANEQYFGPGTRLTVT.

The chain employs TRBV18 and TRBJ1-6; D gene ambiguous. This CDR3 contains 14 residues. In germline, CDR1 is KGHSH, CDR2 LQKENI. V lost 5 bases and J 9 bases, leaving 14 bases between the germline ends. The CDR3 DNA sequence: TGTGCCAGCTCAAGCGAGTCGAAGAGTTCACCCCTCCACTTT. Translated: CASSSESKSSPLHF.

The chain carries TRBV4-1 and TRBJ2-6; the D gene is possibly TRBD1 (7 bases). The germline CDR1 and CDR2 sequences are MGHRA and YSYEKL. V was cut by 1 base and J by 0 bases, with 10 bases left in between. There are 17 residues in the CDR3. CDR3: CASSQAGGSSGANVLTF. CDR3 nucleotides: TGCGCCAGCAGCCAAGCAGGGGGGAGCTCTGGGGCCAACGTCCTGACTTTC.

This rearrangement joins TRBV5-5 to TRBJ1-1, with 7 bases fitting TRBD1. CDR3 length: 14 amino acids. CDR1 is SGHKS, CDR2 YYEKEE, per germline (reference sequence). Trimming took 4 bases from V and 0 from J; bases not matched to a gene: 3. CDR3 nucleotide sequence: TGTGCCAGCAGCGAGACAGGGATGAACACTGAAGCTTTCTTT. It yields the protein CASSETGMNTEAFF.

The chain is built from TRBV6-6 and TRBJ2-5; 9 bases match TRBD2. The CDR3 consists of 16 residues. The ends lost 6 bases at V and 2 bases at J; junction bases unmatched: 10. Germline CDR1 is MNHNY and CDR2 is SVGAGI (reference sequence). The CDR3 spells CASSNLPAGGQETQYF. DNA for the CDR3: TGTGCCAGCAGCAACCTCCCGGCGGGGGGGCAAGAGACCCAGTACTTC.

This clonotype was observed a few times. The chain recombines TRBV5-1 with TRBJ2-7; 8 nucleotides match TRBD2. With 3 bases clipped from V and 1 base from J, the junction kept 9 bases outside the gene matches. Germline V gene lookup returns CDR1 SGHRS and CDR2 YFSETQ. CDR3 length: 16 residues. CDR3 sequence: CASSSASGRRSYEQYF. In DNA form, the CDR3 reads TGCGCCAGCAGCTCCGCCAGCGGGAGACGTTCCTACGAGCAGTACTTC.

The chain links TRBV11-2 to TRBJ2-3, with D possibly TRBD2 on 5 matching bases. Germline V gene sequence: CDR1 SGHAT, CDR2 FQNNGV. The CDR3 consists of 14 residues. The V gene lost 5 bases and the J gene lost 2 bases, with 11 bases spanning the gap. In nucleotides, the CDR3 is TGTGCCAGCAGCCGAATAGACTACACAGATACGCAGTATTTT. It translates to CASSRIDYTDTQYF.

This clonotype was observed many times. The chain is built from TRBV4-2 and TRBJ2-7, with D possibly TRBD1 on 5 matching bases. This CDR3 has 15 residues. V lost 3 bases and J 2 bases, leaving 14 bases between the germline ends. Germline-derived CDR1 and CDR2 are LGHNA and YNFKEQ. This CDR3 is CASSHPGDSPYEQYF. The CDR3 nucleotides read TGTGCCAGCAGCCACCCGGGTGACAGTCCCTACGAGCAGTACTTC.

This clonotype was observed a few times. This chain links TRBV5-4 with TRBJ2-2; D possibly corresponds to TRBD1 (5 bases). The V and J ends lost 4 bases and 1 base respectively, with 11 bases between them. CDR3 length: 15 residues. The germline CDR1 and CDR2 sequences are SGHNT and YYREEE (reference sequence). The CDR3 reads CASSPKTENTGELFF. The DNA for the CDR3 is TGTGCCAGCAGCCCTAAGACAGAGAACACCGGGGAGCTGTTTTTT.

This clonotype was counted at least ten times. This chain links TRBV6-6 with TRBJ2-3; D not resolved. The CDR3 extends over 15 amino acids. The germline V gene has CDR1 MNHNY and CDR2 SVGAGI (reference sequence). Trimming removed 1 base at V and 6 bases at J, with 14 bases between. CDR3 in DNA: TGTGCCAGCAGTTACTTCGGTCCTATACAGGATACGCAGTATTTT. Encoded protein: CASSYFGPIQDTQYF.